The 15 T cell receptor beta chains below were found in one sample sequenced in a study of blood T cell repertoires in COVID-19. Generated by immunoSEQ multiplex PCR, the TCRdb table keeps only in-frame clones and is missing some. The table shows about 180,000 clones, with 86% occurring only once. Sequencing was performed on peripheral blood. These receptors originate from a man aged 45-65 years with active or convalescent COVID-19.

This chain connects TRBV25-1 to TRBJ2-5, with D possibly TRBD1 on 5 matching bases. V lost 3 bases and J 5 bases, leaving 13 bases between the germline ends. CDR1 is MGHDK and CDR2 is SYGVNS in the germline V gene. CDR3 size: 14 residues. CDR3 nucleotides: TGTGCCAGCAGTGACCCAGGGTGGCAGGAGACCCAGTACTTC. Its protein product is CASSDPGWQETQYF.

The chain joins TRBV28 to TRBJ1-5, with 7 positions matching TRBD1. Germline CDR1 MDHEN, CDR2 SYDVKM. Trimming took 3 bases from V and 2 from J; bases not matched to a gene: 7. The CDR3 sequence is 16 residues long. This CDR3 is CASSFYRGAGNQPQHF. In DNA form, the CDR3 reads TGTGCCAGCAGTTTTTACAGGGGAGCTGGCAATCAGCCCCAGCATTTT.

This clone was picked up one time. The chain's CDR3 is CASSPGPLEAFF. Written as DNA, the CDR3 is TGTGCCAGCTCACCCGGTCCACTTGAAGCTTTCTTT. The chain has TRBV18 and TRBJ1-1; D not certain. The V and J ends lost 3 bases and 7 bases respectively, with 9 bases between them. Germline V gene lookup returns CDR1 KGHSH and CDR2 LQKENI. This CDR3 spans 12 amino acids.

The CDR3 loop reads CASSHRDWAEAFF. The CDR3 coding sequence is TGTGCCAGCAGCCACAGGGATTGGGCTGAAGCTTTCTTT. This sequence joins TRBV5-6 and TRBJ1-1, with a weak D call TRBD1 (6 bases). Looked up from germline, CDR1 is SGHDT and CDR2 is YYEEEE. V lost 4 bases and J lost 6, with 13 bases in between. The CDR3 is made up of 13 amino acids.

This clone was observed a few times. The chain couples TRBV7-3 to TRBJ2-1, with 11 bases fitting TRBD1. The CDR3 contains 16 residues. Germline V gives CDR1 SGHTA, CDR2 FQGTGA. V trimming: 5 bases; J trimming: 6 bases; junction bases outside the gene matches: 9. CDR3 coding DNA: TGTGCCAGCAGCCCGAGCCGGGACAGGGGGGGCAATGAGCAGTTCTTC. Protein sequence: CASSPSRDRGGNEQFF.

The chain carries TRBV29-1 and TRBJ2-2; 11 bases agree with TRBD2. The CDR3 is made up of 14 amino acids. Germline CDR1 is SQVTM and CDR2 is ANQGSEA. J lost 1 base, V lost 6 bases, and 1 base had no gene match. CDR3 DNA sequence: TGCAGCGTGGGGACTAGCGGGAACACCGGGGAGCTGTTTTTT. This gives the protein CSVGTSGNTGELFF.

The rearrangement uses TRBV6-6 and TRBJ1-5; D ambiguous. Germline V gene sequence: CDR1 MNHNY, CDR2 SVGAGI (reference sequence). V lost 6 bases, J lost 0 bases, and 15 bases lay in between. The CDR3 spans 16 residues. The CDR3 nucleotides are TGTGCCAGCAGCACTAGTGTGGGGTATAGCAATCAGCCCCAGCATTTT. Protein sequence: CASSTSVGYSNQPQHF.

This chain joins TRBV5-4 and TRBJ2-5; 9 bases agree with TRBD1. V shed 4 bases and J 4 bases; nucleotides not matched to a gene: 5. This CDR3 has 14 amino acids. Germline V gene data show CDR1 as SGHNT and CDR2 as YYREEE (reference sequence). The CDR3 region is CASSHDRGGETQYF. CDR3 coding DNA: TGTGCCAGCAGCCATGACAGGGGGGGAGAGACCCAGTACTTC. The full variable domain, completed using reference TRBV5-4 and TRBJ2-5, is ETGVTQSPTHLIKTRGQQVTLRCSSQSGHNTVSWYQQALGQGPQFIFQYYREEENGRGNFPPRFSGLQFPNYSSELNVNALELDDSALYLCASSHDRGGETQYFGPGTRLLVL.

This clone was counted a few times. V usage is TRBV2 and J usage is TRBJ2-1, with 8 bases matching TRBD2. J was trimmed by 7 bases and V by 6 bases; bases with no gene match: 8. Germline V gene data show CDR1 as SNHLY and CDR2 as FYNNEI. The CDR3 has 14 residues. This CDR3 is CASRPAGVRNEQFF. CDR3 coding DNA: TGTGCCAGCAGACCAGCGGGAGTTCGTAATGAGCAGTTCTTC.

The rearrangement links TRBV18 to TRBJ1-1; TRBD1 matches 7 bases. V was clipped by 6 bases and J by 10 bases; unmatched bases: 17. CDR1 and CDR2 from the germline V gene are KGHSH and LQKENI. The CDR3 is made up of 15 amino acids. The CDR3 protein is CASSRDRETKLGAFF. CDR3 nucleotide sequence: TGTGCCAGCTCGCGAGACAGGGAAACTAAACTTGGAGCTTTCTTT.

CDR3 coding DNA: TGCGCCAGCAGTGAGTCACTAGCGGGAGTGAGGGAGCAGTACTTC. Amino acid sequence: CASSESLAGVREQYF. J is TRBJ2-7 and V is TRBV10-1, with 11 bases that match TRBD2. Trimming at V came to 0 bases and at J to 7 bases, leaving 5 bases not matched to a gene. The CDR3 covers 15 residues. Germline V gene data show CDR1 as WNHNN and CDR2 as SYGVQD (reference sequence).

Worth noting for this clone: At one end the junction does not follow the germline gene, possibly because of a read error. The genes are TRBV30 and TRBJ1-2; D may be TRBD1 (6 bases). Germline values: CDR1 GTSNPN, CDR2 SVGIG (reference sequence). This CDR3 has 11 residues. In DNA form, the CDR3 reads TGTGCCTGGGTTGGGCAGGGGCCCCTCTCCTTC. This encodes CAWVGQGPLSF.

This CDR3 is CASTDRGSGEQYF. Written as DNA, the CDR3 is TGTGCCAGCACGGACAGGGGGTCGGGAGAGCAGTACTTC. The chain joins TRBV27 to TRBJ2-7; the match to TRBD1 covers 10 bases. Germline CDR1 reads MNHEY; CDR2 reads SMNVEV (reference sequence). The CDR3 spans 13 residues. V shed 7 bases, J shed 7 bases, and the junction held 7 bases outside the gene matches.

This sequence joins TRBV7-2 and TRBJ2-2; 10 bases match TRBD2. With 0 bases clipped from V and 8 bases from J, the junction kept 6 bases outside the gene matches. Germline CDR1 and CDR2: SGHTA and FQGNSA. The CDR3 totals 16 residues. The CDR3 spells CASSLASGGILGELFF. The CDR3 coding sequence is TGTGCCAGCAGCTTAGCTAGCGGGGGGATCCTAGGGGAGCTGTTTTTT. Drawing the rest from reference TRBV7-2 and TRBJ2-2, the complete variable domain is GAGVSQSPSNKVTEKGKDVELRCDPISGHTALYWYRQSLGQGLEFLIYFQGNSAPDKSGLPSDRFSAERTGGSVSTLTIQRTQQEDSAVYLCASSLASGGILGELFFGEGSRLTVL.

The chain couples TRBV12-3 or TRBV12-4 to TRBJ1-1; D unresolved. Trimming removed 3 bases at V and 11 bases at J, with 13 bases between. This CDR3 spans 12 amino acids. The CDR3 nucleotides read TGTGCCAGCAGTTTTAATGTGCAGTCGGCTTTCTTT. Encoded protein: CASSFNVQSAFF.